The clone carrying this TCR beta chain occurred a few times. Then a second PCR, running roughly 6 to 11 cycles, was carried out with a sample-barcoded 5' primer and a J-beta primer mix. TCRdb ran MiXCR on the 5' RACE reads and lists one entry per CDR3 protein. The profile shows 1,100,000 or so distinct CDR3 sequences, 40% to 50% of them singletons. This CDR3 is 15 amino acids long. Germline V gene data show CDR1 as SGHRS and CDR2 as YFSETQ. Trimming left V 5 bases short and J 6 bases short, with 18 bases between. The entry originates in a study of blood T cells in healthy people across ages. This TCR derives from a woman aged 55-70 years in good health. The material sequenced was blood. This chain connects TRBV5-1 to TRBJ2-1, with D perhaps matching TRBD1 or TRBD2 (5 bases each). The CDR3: CASRNTGTDFNEQFF. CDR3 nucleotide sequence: TGCGCCAGCAGGAACACCGGGACGGACTTCAATGAGCAGTTCTTC.